This TCR beta chain was identified in a study of cytomegalovirus exposure and HLA in healthy donors. Study as a whole: The use of the same platform for the 100 to 150 validation repertoires and the approximately 690 first-cohort repertoires was reported by a later analysis. Study-wide results and limits: Most TCR sequences were uncommon, yet certain public TCRs appeared in many donors.

The donors were members of the validation cohort, which comprised about 130 subjects and was separate from the first cohort of more than 500 subjects. The repertoire was sequenced with immunoSEQ multiplex PCR; TCRdb's copy has only in-frame clones and lacks some. The sample contains 200,000 to 300,000 clones, about 86% of which appear only once. In the case of this clone: The antigen is not known.

CDR1 SGHRS and CDR2 YFSETQ come from the germline V gene. The CDR3 totals 14 residues. V shed 2 bases, J shed 7 bases, and the junction held 9 bases outside the gene matches. This clonotype originated in a man in his late teens or twenties in good health and CMV-seronegative. The sequenced material came from PBMCs. The chain links TRBV5-1 to TRBJ2-7; 7 bases line up with TRBD1. The CDR3 reads CASSLNVVGQEQYF. The CDR3 region has the DNA TGCGCCAGCAGCTTAAATGTAGTGGGACAGGAGCAGTACTTC.